The clone carrying this TCR beta chain showed up just a few times. This specimen belongs to a study of T cells after yellow fever vaccination. Study at large: SMART-Seq v4 Ultra Low Input served to prepare low-cell-number fractions.

TCRdb itself ran the 5' RACE reads through MiXCR, one entry per CDR3 protein. The sample holds 150,000 to 200,000 distinct CDR3 sequences, about 10% seen once. The ends were cut back, 5 bases at V and 2 bases at J, with 10 bases in the middle. CDR1 is SGHTA, CDR2 FQGNSA, per germline. The CDR3 spans 13 residues. J is TRBJ2-7 and V is TRBV7-2, with D maybe TRBD2 (5 bases). The clonotype was recovered from a man aged 18 to 30 who received the YFV17D yellow fever vaccine. Sequencing was performed on CD8+ T cells sorted from PBMCs, taken 15 days after the yellow fever booster vaccination. CDR3 amino acids: CASSHGVPYEQYV. In DNA form, the CDR3 reads TGTGCCAGCAGCCACGGGGTTCCCTACGAGCAGTACGTC.